This TCR beta chain was sequenced in a study of blood T cell repertoires in COVID-19. About the study: Collection of acute and convalescent COVID-19 samples took place in the United States, Italy and Spain. T cells, B-cell-depleted T cells, or PBMCs supplied cDNA or gDNA.

CDR3 length: 15 amino acids. Germline V gene lookup returns CDR1 SEHNR and CDR2 FQNEAQ (reference sequence). V was trimmed by 3 bases and J by 0 bases, leaving 8 bases between them. Under the authors' procedure: By means of reference gene primer amplification, nucleated cell counts were estimated. Profiled with immunoSEQ multiplex PCR; TCRdb holds only in-frame clones, not every one. The V and J calls and clone size were taken over from that table, and D and trimming were inferred from the DNA. The table has approximately 100,000 clones, about 89% seen once; the top ten hold over 9%. The sample taken for sequencing was peripheral blood. This sequence joins TRBV7-9 and TRBJ1-4; D possibly corresponds to TRBD1 (6 bases). The clonotype was recovered from a man aged 50-60 years with acute or convalescent COVID-19. CDR3 protein: CASSLDRATNEKLFF. The CDR3 region has the DNA TGTGCCAGCAGCTTGGACAGAGCAACTAATGAAAAACTGTTTTTT.